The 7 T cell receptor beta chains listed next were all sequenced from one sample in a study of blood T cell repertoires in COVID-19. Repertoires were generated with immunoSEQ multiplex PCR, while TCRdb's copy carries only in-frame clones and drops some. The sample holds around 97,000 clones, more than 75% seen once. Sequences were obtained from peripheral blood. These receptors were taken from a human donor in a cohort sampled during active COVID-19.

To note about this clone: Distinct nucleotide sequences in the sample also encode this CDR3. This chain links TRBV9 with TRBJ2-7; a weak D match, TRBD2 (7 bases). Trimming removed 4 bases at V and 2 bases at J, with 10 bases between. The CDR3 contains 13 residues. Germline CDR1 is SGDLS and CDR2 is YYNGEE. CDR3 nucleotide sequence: TGTGCCAGCAGCCCGGGGGGCCCCTACGAGCAGTACTTC. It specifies CASSPGGPYEQYF.

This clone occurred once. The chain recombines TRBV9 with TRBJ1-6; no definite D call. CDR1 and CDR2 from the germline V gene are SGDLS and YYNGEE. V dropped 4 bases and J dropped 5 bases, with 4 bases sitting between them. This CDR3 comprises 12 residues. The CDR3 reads CASSPDNSPLHF. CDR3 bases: TGTGCCAGCAGCCCCGATAATTCACCCCTCCACTTT.

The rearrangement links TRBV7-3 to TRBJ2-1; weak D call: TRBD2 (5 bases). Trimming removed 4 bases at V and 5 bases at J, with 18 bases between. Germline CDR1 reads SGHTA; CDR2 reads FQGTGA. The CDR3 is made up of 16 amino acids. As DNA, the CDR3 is TGTGCCAGCAGCTCAACACCCTGGACTGGCGACAATGAGCAGTTCTTC. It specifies CASSSTPWTGDNEQFF.

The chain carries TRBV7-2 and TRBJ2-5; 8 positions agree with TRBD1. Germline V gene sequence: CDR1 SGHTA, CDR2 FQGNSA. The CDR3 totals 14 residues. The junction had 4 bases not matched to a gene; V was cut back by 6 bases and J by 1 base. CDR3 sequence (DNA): TGTGCCAGCAGTTTCGACAGGGGCCAAGAGACCCAGTACTTC. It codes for CASSFDRGQETQYF.

CDR3 amino acids: CASSLRGGTVSYEQYF. The CDR3 nucleotides read TGTGCCAGCAGCTTGAGAGGTGGGACAGTGTCCTACGAGCAGTACTTC. J is TRBJ2-7 and V is TRBV5-6; 7 bases align to TRBD1. Germline V gives CDR1 SGHDT, CDR2 YYEEEE. This CDR3 has 16 residues. The V gene end was trimmed by 1 base and the J gene end by 1 base; junction bases not matched to a gene: 8.

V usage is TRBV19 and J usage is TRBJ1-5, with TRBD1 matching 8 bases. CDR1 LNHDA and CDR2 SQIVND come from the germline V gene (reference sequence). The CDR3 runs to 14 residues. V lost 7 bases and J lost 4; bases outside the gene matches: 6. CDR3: CASIDRGVNQPQHF. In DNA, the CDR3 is TGTGCCAGTATAGACAGGGGCGTTAATCAGCCCCAGCATTTT.

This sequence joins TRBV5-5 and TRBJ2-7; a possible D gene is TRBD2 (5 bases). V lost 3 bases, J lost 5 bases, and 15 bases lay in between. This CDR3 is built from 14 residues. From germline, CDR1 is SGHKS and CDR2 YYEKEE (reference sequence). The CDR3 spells CASSWGMDSDEQYF. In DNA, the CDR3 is TGTGCCAGCAGCTGGGGAATGGATAGCGACGAGCAGTACTTC.